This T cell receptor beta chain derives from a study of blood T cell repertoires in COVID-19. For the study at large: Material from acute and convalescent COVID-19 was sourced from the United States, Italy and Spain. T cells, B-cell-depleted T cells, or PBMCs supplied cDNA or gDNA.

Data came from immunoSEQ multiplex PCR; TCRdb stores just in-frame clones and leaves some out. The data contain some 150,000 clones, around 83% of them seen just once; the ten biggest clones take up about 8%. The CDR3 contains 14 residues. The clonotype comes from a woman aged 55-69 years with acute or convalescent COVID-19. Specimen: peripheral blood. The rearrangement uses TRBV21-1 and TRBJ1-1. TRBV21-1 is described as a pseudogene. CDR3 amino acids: CASSKVLKNTEAFF. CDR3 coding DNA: TGTGCCAGCAGCAAAGTACTGAAGAACACTGAAGCTTTCTTT.